This T cell receptor (beta chain) appears in the sequencing data of a study of T cell clonality in common variable immunodeficiency. Study-level findings and limits: Common variable immunodeficiency TCR beta sequences reportedly had fewer deletions and N-nucleotide insertions.

Clones were read by immunoSEQ multiplex PCR, and TCRdb kept only the in-frame ones, dropping some. The sample is made up of 25,000 to 30,000 clones, none counted only once. This clone has more than one count but fewer than ten. The antigen is not known. The DNA ends 3 residues before the CDR3 does, and the rest of the CDR3 is filled in from the germline J gene. Germline V gene lookup returns CDR1 SGHRS and CDR2 YFSETQ. The CDR3 sequence is 18 residues long. Source material: peripheral blood mononuclear cells. This TCR was recovered from a human donor with common variable immunodeficiency. This chain links TRBV5-1 with TRBJ2-5, with TRBD1 identical over 8 bases. The CDR3 DNA, read in part, is TGCGCCAGCAGCTTGGTTGGGACAGGAGGCGGTTTTGGGGGAACC. Translation gives CASSLVGTGGGFGGT. The full CDR3 reads CASSLVGTGGGFGGTQYF. The full variable domain, completed using reference TRBV5-1 and TRBJ2-5, is KAGVTQTPRYLIKTRGQQVTLSCSPISGHRSVSWYQQTPGQGLQFLFEYFSETQRNKGNFPGRFSGRQFSNSRSEMNVSTLELGDSALYLCASSLVGTGGGFGGTQYFGPGTRLLVL.